Included here is one TCR beta chain sequence, with context. Its antigen is still unknown. Use of 60 Vbeta and 13 Jbeta primers characterized the PCR. The table came from immunoSEQ multiplex PCR; TCRdb's copy has only in-frame clones and leaves some out. The table records approximately 290,000 clones, about four fifths of them present only once. The data were taken from a study of cytomegalovirus exposure and HLA in healthy donors. Whole-study context: Roughly 92 million unique TCRs, all from HLA-typed donors, were included in an early release of the data.

Points from the study as a whole: The authors enumerated over 150 TCR beta chains as linked to cytomegalovirus. Later genetic work tied a missense DCLRE1C variant to beta-chain V and J trimming. As was reported, the HLA-A and HLA-B alleles of most subjects were accurately predicted from TCR beta sequences.

The CDR3 spans 14 residues. The V and J ends lost 6 bases and 4 bases respectively, with 13 bases between them. Germline CDR1 is MDHEN and CDR2 is SYDVKM. The V gene is TRBV28, the J gene TRBJ1-5, with D unresolved. The specimen sequenced was PBMCs. This TCR was sampled from a girl aged 2 to 10 in good health and CMV-seronegative. The CDR3 nucleotides read TGTGCCAGCAGCCCGGTTTGGGAGAATCAGCCCCAGCATTTT. Amino acid sequence: CASSPVWENQPQHF.